Reported below is one T cell receptor beta chain. This sample was taken from a study of blood T cell repertoires in COVID-19. In the study overall: Whether acute or convalescent, the COVID-19 samples came from the United States, Italy and Spain.

Participants spanned ages about 18 to 90 years and resided in 20 to 25 US areas. Categorization into cohorts depended on clinical history that participants reported. The CDR3 is 18 residues long. From germline, CDR1 is SGHRS and CDR2 YFSETQ. V lost 0 bases and J lost 3; bases outside the gene matches: 14. Libraries were prepared by immunoSEQ multiplex PCR; TCRdb keeps only in-frame clonotypes and omits some of them. The sample yields approximately 170,000 clones, about 85% seen once. This TCR was sampled from a woman aged 45-65 years who had recovered from COVID-19. The sample was PBMCs or T cells enriched from blood (not recorded which). The chain couples TRBV5-1 to TRBJ2-7, with 8 positions matching TRBD1. Here the CDR3 DNA reads TGCGCCAGCAGCTTGGGGGACAGGACGAAGAAGCCCGACTACGAGCAGTACTTC. This translates into CASSLGDRTKKPDYEQYF.